Below, one T cell receptor (beta chain) is given with its context. Its antigen is as yet unknown. The assay was immunoSEQ multiplex PCR, and TCRdb's table has in-frame clones only and misses some. The sample holds 65,000 to 95,000 clones, 70% to 90% seen once. The entry originates in a study of OX40 agonist ivuxolimab in advanced cancers. General study findings and limits: Fewer expanded clones were found on average in CD4+ than in CD8+ T cells. Not determined was the antigen specificity of the expanded peripheral T cells.

The source is an adult with an advanced solid tumor such as melanoma, head and neck, liver or kidney cancer. The sequences come from CD4+ or CD8+ T cells sorted from blood, collected in a trial of the OX40 agonist ivuxolimab.

The CDR3 region has the DNA TGTGCCAGCAGCGCGACTAGCGGGAGAACAACAGATACGCAGTATTTT. Amino acids: CASSATSGRTTDTQYF. This rearrangement joins TRBV5-4 to TRBJ2-3, with TRBD2 matching over 12 bases. V was pared by 4 bases and J by 3 bases, with 6 bases of the junction left unmatched. This CDR3 is 16 amino acids long. Germline assignment: CDR1 SGHNT and CDR2 YYREEE (reference sequence).